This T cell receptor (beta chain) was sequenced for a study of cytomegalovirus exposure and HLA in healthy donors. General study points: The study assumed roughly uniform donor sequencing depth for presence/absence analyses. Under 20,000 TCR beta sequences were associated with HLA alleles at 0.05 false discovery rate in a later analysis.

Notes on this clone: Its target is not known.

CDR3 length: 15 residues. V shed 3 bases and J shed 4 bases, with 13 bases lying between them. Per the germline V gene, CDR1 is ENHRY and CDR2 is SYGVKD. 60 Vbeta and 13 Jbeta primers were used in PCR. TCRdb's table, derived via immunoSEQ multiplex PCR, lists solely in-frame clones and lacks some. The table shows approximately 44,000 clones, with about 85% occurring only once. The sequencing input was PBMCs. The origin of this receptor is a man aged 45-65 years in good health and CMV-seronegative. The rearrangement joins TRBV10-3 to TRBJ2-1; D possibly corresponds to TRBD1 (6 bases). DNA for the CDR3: TGTGCCATCAGTGATCGGGACAAGGCTTACAATGAGCAGTTCTTC. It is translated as CAISDRDKAYNEQFF.